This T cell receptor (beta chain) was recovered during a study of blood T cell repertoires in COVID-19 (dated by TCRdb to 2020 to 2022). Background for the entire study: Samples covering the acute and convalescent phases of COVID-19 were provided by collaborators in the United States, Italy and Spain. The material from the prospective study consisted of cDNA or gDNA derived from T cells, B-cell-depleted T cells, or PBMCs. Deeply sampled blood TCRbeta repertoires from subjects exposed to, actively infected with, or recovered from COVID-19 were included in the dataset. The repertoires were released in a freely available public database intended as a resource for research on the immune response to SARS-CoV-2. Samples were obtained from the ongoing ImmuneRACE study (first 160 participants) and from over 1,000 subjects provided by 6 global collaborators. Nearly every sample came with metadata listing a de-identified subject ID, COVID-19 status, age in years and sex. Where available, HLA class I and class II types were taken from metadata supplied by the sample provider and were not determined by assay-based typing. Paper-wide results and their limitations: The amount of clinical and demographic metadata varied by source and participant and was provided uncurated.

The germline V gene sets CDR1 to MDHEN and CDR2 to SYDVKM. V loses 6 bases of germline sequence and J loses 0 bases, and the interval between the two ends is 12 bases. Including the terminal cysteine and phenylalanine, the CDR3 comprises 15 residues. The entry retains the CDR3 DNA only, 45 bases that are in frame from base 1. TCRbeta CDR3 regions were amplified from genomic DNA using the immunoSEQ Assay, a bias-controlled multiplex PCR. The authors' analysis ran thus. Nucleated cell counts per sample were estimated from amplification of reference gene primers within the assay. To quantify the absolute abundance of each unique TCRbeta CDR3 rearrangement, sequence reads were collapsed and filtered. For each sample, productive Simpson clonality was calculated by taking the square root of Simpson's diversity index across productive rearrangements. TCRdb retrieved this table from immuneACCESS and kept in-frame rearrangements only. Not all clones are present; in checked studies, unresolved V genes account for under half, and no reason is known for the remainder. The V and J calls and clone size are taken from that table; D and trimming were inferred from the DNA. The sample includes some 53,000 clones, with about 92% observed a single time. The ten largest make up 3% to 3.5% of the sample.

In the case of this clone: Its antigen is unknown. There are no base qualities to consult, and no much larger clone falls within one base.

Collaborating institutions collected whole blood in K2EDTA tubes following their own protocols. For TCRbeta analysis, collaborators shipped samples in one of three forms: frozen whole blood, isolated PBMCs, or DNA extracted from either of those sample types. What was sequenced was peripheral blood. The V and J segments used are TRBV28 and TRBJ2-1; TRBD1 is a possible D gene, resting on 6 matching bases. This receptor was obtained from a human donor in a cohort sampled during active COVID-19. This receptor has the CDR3 CASSYRGSSYNEQFF. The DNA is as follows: TGTGCCAGCAGCTATAGGGGGAGCTCCTACAATGAGCAGTTCTTC.